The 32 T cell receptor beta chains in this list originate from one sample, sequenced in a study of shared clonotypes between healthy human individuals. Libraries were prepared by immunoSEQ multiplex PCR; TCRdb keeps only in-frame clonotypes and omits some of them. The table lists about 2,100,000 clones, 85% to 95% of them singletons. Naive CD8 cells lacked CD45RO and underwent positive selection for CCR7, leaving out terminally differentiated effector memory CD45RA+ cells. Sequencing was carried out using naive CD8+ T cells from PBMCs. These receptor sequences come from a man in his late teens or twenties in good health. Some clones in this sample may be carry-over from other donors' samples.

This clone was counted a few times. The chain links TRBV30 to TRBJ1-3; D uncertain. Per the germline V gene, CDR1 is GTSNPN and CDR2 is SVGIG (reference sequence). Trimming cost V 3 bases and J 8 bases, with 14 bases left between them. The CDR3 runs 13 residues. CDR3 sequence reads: CAWSYSVRDTIYF. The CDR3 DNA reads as TGTGCCTGGAGCTATAGTGTTCGGGACACCATATATTTT.

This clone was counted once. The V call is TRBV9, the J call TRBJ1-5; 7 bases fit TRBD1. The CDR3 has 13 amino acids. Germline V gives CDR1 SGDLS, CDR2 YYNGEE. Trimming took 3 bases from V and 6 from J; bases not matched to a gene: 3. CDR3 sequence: CASSATGFQPQHF. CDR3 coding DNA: TGTGCCAGCAGCGCGACAGGGTTTCAGCCCCAGCATTTT.

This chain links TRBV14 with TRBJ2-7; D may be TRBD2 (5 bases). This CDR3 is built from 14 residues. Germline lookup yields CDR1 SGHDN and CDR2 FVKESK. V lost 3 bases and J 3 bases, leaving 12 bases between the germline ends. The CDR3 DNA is TGTGCCAGCAGCCAGAGGGCAGGCCGCTACGAGCAGTACTTC. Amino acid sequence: CASSQRAGRYEQYF. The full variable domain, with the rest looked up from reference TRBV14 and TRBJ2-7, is EAGVTQFPSHSVIEKGQTVTLRCDPISGHDNLYWYRRVMGKEIKFLLHFVKESKQDESGMPNNRFLAERTGGTYSTLKVQPAELEDSGVYFCASSQRAGRYEQYFGPGTRLTVT.

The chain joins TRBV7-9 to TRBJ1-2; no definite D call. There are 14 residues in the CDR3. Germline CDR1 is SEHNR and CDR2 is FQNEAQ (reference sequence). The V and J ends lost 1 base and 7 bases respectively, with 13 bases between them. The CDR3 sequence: CASSLGLTTIGYTF. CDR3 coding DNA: TGTGCCAGCAGCTTAGGATTAACCACTATTGGCTACACCTTC. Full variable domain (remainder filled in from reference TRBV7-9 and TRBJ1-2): DTGVSQNPRHKITKRGQNVTFRCDPISEHNRLYWYRQTLGQGPEFLTYFQNEAQLEKSRLLSDRFSAERPKGSFSTLEIQRTEQGDSAMYLCASSLGLTTIGYTFGSGTRLTVV.

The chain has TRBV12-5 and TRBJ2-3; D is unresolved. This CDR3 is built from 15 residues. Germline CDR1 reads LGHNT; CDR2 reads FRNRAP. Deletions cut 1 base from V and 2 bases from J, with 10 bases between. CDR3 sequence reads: CASGLGGTNTDTQYF. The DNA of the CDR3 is TGTGCTAGTGGTTTGGGTGGCACTAACACAGATACGCAGTATTTT. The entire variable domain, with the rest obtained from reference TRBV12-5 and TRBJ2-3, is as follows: DARVTQTPRHKVTEMGQEVTMRCQPILGHNTVFWYRQTMMQGLELLAYFRNRAPLDDSGMPKDRFSAEMPDATLATLKIQPSEPRDSAVYFCASGLGGTNTDTQYFGPGTRLTVL.

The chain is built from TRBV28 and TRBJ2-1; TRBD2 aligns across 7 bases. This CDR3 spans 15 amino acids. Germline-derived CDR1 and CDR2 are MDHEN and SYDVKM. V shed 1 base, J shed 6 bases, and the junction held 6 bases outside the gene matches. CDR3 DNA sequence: TGTGCCAGCAGTTTATTGGGGCTAGCGGCCAATGAGCAGTTCTTC. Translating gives CASSLLGLAANEQFF.

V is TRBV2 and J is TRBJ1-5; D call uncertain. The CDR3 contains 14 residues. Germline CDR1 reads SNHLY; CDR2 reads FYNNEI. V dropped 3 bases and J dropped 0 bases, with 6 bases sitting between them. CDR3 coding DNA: TGTGCCAGCAGTGACTCAGTTAGCAATCAGCCCCAGCATTTT. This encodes CASSDSVSNQPQHF.

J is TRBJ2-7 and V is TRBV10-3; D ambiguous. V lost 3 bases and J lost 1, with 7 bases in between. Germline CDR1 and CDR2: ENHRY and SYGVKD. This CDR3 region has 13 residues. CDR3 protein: CAISEENSYEQYF. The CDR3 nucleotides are TGTGCCATCAGTGAAGAGAATTCCTACGAGCAGTACTTC.

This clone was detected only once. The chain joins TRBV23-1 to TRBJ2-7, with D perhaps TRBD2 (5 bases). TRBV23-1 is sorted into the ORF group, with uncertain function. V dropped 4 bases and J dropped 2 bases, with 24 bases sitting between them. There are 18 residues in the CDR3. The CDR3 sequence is CASSPRSHPPVGTYEQYF. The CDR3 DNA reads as TGCGCCAGCAGTCCCCGTAGTCACCCCCCGGTCGGGACCTACGAGCAGTACTTC.

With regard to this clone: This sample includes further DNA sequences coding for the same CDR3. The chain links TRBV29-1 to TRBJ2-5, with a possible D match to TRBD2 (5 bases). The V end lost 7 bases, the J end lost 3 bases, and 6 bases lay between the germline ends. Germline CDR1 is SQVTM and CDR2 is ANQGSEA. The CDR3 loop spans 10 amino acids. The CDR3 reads CSGLKETQYF. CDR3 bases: TGCAGCGGACTAAAAGAGACCCAGTACTTC. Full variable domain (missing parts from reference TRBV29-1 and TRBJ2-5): SAVISQKPSRDICQRGTSLTIQCQVDSQVTMMFWYRQQPGQSLTLIATANQGSEATYESGFVIDKFPISRPNLTFSTLTVSNMSPEDSSIYLCSGLKETQYFGPGTRLLVL.

This CDR3 is CASSYRETGELFF. CDR3 coding DNA: TGTGCCAGCAGCTACAGGGAAACCGGGGAGCTGTTTTTT. V and J are TRBV2 and TRBJ2-2; D perhaps matches TRBD1 (6 bases). The CDR3 covers 13 residues. The V end was cut by 6 bases, the J end by 5 bases, with 10 bases between. Per the germline V gene, CDR1 is SNHLY and CDR2 is FYNNEI.

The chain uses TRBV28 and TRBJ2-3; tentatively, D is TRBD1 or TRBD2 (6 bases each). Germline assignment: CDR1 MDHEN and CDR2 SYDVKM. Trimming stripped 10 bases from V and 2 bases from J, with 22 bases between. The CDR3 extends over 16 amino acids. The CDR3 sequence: CATTIWEAGVTDTQYF. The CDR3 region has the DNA TGTGCCACCACGATTTGGGAGGCAGGGGTCACAGATACGCAGTATTTT.

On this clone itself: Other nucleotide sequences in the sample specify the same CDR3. The CDR3 nucleotides read TGCAGCGTTAGGAACGGTTACGAGCAGTACTTC. Translating gives CSVRNGYEQYF. This rearrangement joins TRBV29-1 to TRBJ2-7; no definite D call. The CDR3 runs to 11 residues. Trimming removed 5 bases from V and 4 bases from J, with 9 bases in between. CDR1 SQVTM and CDR2 ANQGSEA come from the germline V gene.

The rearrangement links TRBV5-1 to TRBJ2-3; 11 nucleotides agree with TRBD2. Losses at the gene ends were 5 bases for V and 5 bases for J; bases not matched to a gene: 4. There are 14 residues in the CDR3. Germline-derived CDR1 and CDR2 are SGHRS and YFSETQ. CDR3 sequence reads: CASRLAGDKDTQYF. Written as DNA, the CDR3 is TGCGCCAGCAGACTAGCGGGAGATAAAGATACGCAGTATTTT. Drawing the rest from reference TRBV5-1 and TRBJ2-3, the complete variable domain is KAGVTQTPRYLIKTRGQQVTLSCSPISGHRSVSWYQQTPGQGLQFLFEYFSETQRNKGNFPGRFSGRQFSNSRSEMNVSTLELGDSALYLCASRLAGDKDTQYFGPGTRLTVL.

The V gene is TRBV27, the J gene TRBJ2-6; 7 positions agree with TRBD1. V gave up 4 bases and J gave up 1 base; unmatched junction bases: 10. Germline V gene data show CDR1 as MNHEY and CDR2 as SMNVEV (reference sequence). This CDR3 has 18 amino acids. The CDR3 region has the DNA TGTGCCAGCAGTTCCGGTGGCAGGGGGAATTCTGGGGCCAACGTCCTGACTTTC. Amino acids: CASSSGGRGNSGANVLTF.

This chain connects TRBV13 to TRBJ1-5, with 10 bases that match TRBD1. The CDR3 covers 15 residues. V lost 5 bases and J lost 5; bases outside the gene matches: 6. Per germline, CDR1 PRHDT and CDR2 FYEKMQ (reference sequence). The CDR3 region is CASSPGTGADQPQHF. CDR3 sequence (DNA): TGTGCCAGCAGCCCGGGGACAGGGGCTGATCAGCCCCAGCATTTT.

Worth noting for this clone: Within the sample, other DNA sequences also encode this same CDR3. The CDR3 here is CASSVGASGGYEQYF. Here the CDR3 DNA reads TGTGCCAGCAGCGTAGGGGCTAGCGGAGGGTACGAGCAGTACTTC. The chain links TRBV9 to TRBJ2-7; 7 bases are shared with TRBD2. Germline assignment: CDR1 SGDLS and CDR2 YYNGEE. The junction had 7 bases not matched to a gene; V was cut back by 0 bases and J by 4 bases. The CDR3 is 15 amino acids.

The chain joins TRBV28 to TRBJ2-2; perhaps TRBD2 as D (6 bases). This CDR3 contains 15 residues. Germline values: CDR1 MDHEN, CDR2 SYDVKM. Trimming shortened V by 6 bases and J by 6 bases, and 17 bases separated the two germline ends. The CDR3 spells CASSPLGGIAGELFF. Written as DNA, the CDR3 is TGTGCCAGCAGCCCACTCGGGGGAATCGCCGGGGAGCTGTTTTTT.

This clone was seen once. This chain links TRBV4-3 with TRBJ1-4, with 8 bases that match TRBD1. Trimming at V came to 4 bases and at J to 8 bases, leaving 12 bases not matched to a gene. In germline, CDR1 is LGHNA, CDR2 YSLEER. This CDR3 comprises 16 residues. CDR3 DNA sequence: TGCGCCAGCAGCCGCATCTCGGACAGGGCCACGGAAAAACTGTTTTTT. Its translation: CASSRISDRATEKLFF.

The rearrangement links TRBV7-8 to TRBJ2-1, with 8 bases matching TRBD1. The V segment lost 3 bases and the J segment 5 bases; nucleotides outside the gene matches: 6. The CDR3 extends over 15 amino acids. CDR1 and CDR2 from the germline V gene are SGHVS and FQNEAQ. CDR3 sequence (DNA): TGTGCCAGCAGCTTTACCGGGACAGGAGACAATGAGCAGTTCTTC. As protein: CASSFTGTGDNEQFF.

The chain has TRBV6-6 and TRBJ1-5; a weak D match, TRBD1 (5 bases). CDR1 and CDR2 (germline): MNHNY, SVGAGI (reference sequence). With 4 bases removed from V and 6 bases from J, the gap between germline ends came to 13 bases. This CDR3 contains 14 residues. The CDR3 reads CASSSDGGVQPQHF. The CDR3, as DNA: TGTGCCAGCAGTTCTGACGGGGGGGTTCAGCCCCAGCATTTT.

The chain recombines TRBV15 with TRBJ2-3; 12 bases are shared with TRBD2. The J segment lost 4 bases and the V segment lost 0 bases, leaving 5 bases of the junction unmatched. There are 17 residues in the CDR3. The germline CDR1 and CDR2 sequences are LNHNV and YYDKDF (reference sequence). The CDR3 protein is CATSRDWASGRADTQYF. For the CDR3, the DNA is TGTGCCACCAGCAGAGATTGGGCTAGCGGGAGGGCAGATACGCAGTATTTT.

The CDR3 DNA reads as TGTGCCAGCTCACGCTTGAAGTGGGACACTGAAGCTTTCTTT. The encoded protein is CASSRLKWDTEAFF. The chain is built from TRBV18 and TRBJ1-1, with D unclear. Between the trimmed V and J ends, which lost 4 bases and 3 bases, there was a span of 12 bases. In germline, CDR1 is KGHSH, CDR2 LQKENI. The CDR3 is made up of 14 amino acids.

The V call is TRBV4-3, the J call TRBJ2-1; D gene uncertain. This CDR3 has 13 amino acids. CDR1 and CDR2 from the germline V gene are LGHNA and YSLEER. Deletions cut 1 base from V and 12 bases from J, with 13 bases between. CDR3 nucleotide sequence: TGCGCCAGCAGCCAAGCTCTCCAGCGAGGGCAGTTCTTC. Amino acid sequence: CASSQALQRGQFF.

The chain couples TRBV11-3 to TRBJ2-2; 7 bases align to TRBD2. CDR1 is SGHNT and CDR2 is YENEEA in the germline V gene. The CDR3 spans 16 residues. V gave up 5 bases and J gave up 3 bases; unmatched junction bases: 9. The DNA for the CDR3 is TGTGCCAGCAGCCGTGGGCGGGAGAGGGACACCGGGGAGCTGTTTTTT. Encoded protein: CASSRGRERDTGELFF.

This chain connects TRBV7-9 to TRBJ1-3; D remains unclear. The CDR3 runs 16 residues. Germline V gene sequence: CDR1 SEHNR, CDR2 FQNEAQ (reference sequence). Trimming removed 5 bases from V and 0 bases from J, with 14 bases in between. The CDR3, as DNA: TGTGCCAGCAGCCCTGGTTCTACAGACTCTGGAAACACCATATATTTT. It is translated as CASSPGSTDSGNTIYF.

The CDR3 spells CASSPGQGMDEKLFF. CDR3 DNA: TGTGCCAGTAGTCCGGGACAGGGAATGGATGAAAAACTGTTTTTT. This rearrangement joins TRBV19 to TRBJ1-4; 9 bases line up with TRBD1. V lost 5 bases and J lost 6; bases outside the gene matches: 7. The V gene's germline CDR1 is LNHDA and CDR2 SQIVND (reference sequence). The CDR3 runs to 15 residues.

CDR3 in DNA: TGTGCCAGCAGCCACAATACCCACCAACAGGGGCCAGCCTATGGCTACACCTTC. Its translation is CASSHNTHQQGPAYGYTF. The chain couples TRBV9 to TRBJ1-2; 7 bases align to TRBD1. This CDR3 has 18 amino acids. Germline CDR1 is SGDLS and CDR2 is YYNGEE. The V segment lost 4 bases and the J segment 4 bases; nucleotides outside the gene matches: 19.

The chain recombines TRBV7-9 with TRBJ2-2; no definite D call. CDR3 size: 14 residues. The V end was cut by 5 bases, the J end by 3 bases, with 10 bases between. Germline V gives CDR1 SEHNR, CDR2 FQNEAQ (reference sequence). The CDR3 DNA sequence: TGTGCCAGCAGCCCCTCCGATCACACCGGGGAGCTGTTTTTT. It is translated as CASSPSDHTGELFF.

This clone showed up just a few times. CDR3 nucleotides: TGTGCCAGATCTAGGAACACCGGGGAGCTGTTTTTT. It specifies CARSRNTGELFF. The chain has TRBV7-9 and TRBJ2-2, with no clear D. The CDR3 is 12 amino acids. CDR1 and CDR2 from the germline V gene are SEHNR and FQNEAQ (reference sequence). Trimming shortened V by 9 bases and J by 1 base, and 6 bases separated the two germline ends.

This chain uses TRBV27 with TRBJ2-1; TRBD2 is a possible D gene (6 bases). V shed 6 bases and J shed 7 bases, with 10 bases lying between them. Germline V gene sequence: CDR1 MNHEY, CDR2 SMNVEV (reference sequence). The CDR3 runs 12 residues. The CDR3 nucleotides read TGTGCCAGCAGCCGGAGCGGGAATGAGCAGTTCTTC. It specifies CASSRSGNEQFF.

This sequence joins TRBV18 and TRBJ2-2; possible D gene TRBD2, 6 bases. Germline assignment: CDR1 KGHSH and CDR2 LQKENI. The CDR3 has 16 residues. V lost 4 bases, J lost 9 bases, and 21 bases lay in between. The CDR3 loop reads CASSRYGAGSNRELFF. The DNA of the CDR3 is TGTGCCAGCTCACGGTACGGCGCGGGATCTAATCGGGAGCTGTTTTTT.